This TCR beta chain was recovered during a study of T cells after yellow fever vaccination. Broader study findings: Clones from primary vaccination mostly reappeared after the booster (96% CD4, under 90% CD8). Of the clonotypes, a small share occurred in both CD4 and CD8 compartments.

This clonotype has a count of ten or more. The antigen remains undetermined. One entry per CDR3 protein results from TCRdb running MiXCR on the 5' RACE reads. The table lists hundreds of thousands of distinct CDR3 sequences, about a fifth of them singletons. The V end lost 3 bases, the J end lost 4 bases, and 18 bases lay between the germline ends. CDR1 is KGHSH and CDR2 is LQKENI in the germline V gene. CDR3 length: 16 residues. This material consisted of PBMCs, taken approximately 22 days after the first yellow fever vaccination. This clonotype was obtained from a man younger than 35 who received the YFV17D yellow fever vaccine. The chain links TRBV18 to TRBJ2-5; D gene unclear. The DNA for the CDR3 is TGTGCCAGCTCACCTACCTTAGAGGTCCAAAGAGAGACCCAGTACTTC. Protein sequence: CASSPTLEVQRETQYF.